This T cell receptor beta chain was recorded in a study of PD-1 blockade in classical Hodgkin lymphoma. On the study more broadly: Patients were given intravenous nivolumab, 3 mg/kg, every 2 weeks.

The CDR3 extends over 16 amino acids. Germline loops: CDR1 SGHTA, CDR2 FQGNSA. V lost 5 bases, J lost 1 base, and 3 bases stayed unmatched. Each patient experienced a relapse that followed autologous stem cell transplantation, and brentuximab vedotin exposure varied. TCRdb's copy holds only in-frame clones and misses some; the assay was immunoSEQ multiplex PCR. The sample includes over 70,000 clones, approximately 88% of them seen just once. The specimen comprised peripheral blood mononuclear cells (PBMCs), sampled at baseline. The V call is TRBV7-2, the J call TRBJ2-3, with 13 bases matching TRBD2. This clonotype was obtained from a human donor with classical Hodgkin lymphoma. CDR3 sequence: CASSETSGRGTDTQYF. The CDR3 DNA is TGTGCCAGCAGCGAAACTAGCGGGAGGGGCACAGATACGCAGTATTTT.